These 22 T cell receptor beta chains came from one sample sequenced in a study of pediatric ulcerative colitis. During colonoscopy, one to two rectal pinch biopsies were collected. Sequencing was performed with immunoSEQ multiplex PCR; in TCRdb, only in-frame clones are kept and a portion is missing. Of tens of thousands of clones in the sample, around 78% were seen once. Sample: gut tissue. These receptors all stem from a boy younger than 18 with moderate ulcerative colitis.

The CDR3 DNA follows: TGTGCCAGCAGCTTGGGCGACGGTTATAACAATGAGCAGTTCTTC. Protein product: CASSLGDGYNNEQFF. The J gene is TRBJ2-1, the V gene TRBV5-4; D is uncertain. V lost 0 bases and J 5 bases, leaving 12 bases between the germline ends. Looked up from germline, CDR1 is SGHNT and CDR2 is YYREEE (reference sequence). The CDR3 runs 15 residues.

Written as DNA, the CDR3 is TGTGCCAGCAGCCCACAGGGGGTGTATGAAGCTTTCTTT. Translating gives CASSPQGVYEAFF. The chain has TRBV13 and TRBJ1-1, with 8 bases lining up with TRBD1. From germline, CDR1 is PRHDT and CDR2 FYEKMQ (reference sequence). With V trimmed by 5 bases and J by 7 bases, 6 bases remained unmatched. The CDR3 totals 13 residues.

This chain connects TRBV27 to TRBJ1-1, with D maybe TRBD1 (5 bases). The CDR3 consists of 16 residues. V was pared by 4 bases and J by 2 bases, with 17 bases between. Germline V gives CDR1 MNHEY, CDR2 SMNVEV (reference sequence). The CDR3 region has the DNA TGTGCCAGCAGTTCTCCCAGGGCGGGAAGTAACACTGAAGCTTTCTTT. This encodes CASSSPRAGSNTEAFF.

The genes are TRBV15 and TRBJ2-1; D might be TRBD2 (6 bases). The CDR3 is made up of 16 amino acids. Germline-derived CDR1 and CDR2 are LNHNV and YYDKDF (reference sequence). Trimming cost V 0 bases and J 5 bases, with 14 bases left between them. The CDR3 sequence is CATSRDGGTLNNEQFF. The CDR3 nucleotides read TGTGCCACCAGCAGAGATGGGGGGACCCTTAACAATGAGCAGTTCTTC.

This chain uses TRBV7-2 with TRBJ1-2; 10 nucleotides match TRBD1. Germline values: CDR1 SGHTA, CDR2 FQGNSA. This CDR3 has 14 amino acids. V dropped 1 base and J dropped 8; count of bases not matched to a gene: 4. CDR3 amino acids: CASSLDRDRGGYTF. CDR3 nucleotide sequence: TGTGCCAGCAGCTTAGACCGGGACAGGGGCGGCTACACCTTC.

This clone appeared once. The V gene is TRBV4-2, the J gene TRBJ2-1, with TRBD2 identical over 8 bases. CDR3 length: 16 amino acids. With V trimmed by 0 bases and J by 2 bases, 3 bases remained unmatched. The V gene's germline CDR1 is LGHNA and CDR2 YNFKEQ. DNA for the CDR3: TGTGCCAGCAGCCAAGAAAGCGGGGGCCCCTACAATGAGCAGTTCTTC. Translating it yields CASSQESGGPYNEQFF.

Here the CDR3 reads CATSVAGGGEQFF. The CDR3 DNA reads TGTGCCACCAGCGTAGCGGGGGGAGGTGAGCAGTTCTTC. The rearrangement joins TRBV15 to TRBJ2-1; 10 positions agree with TRBD2. The CDR3 is 13 residues long. V was clipped by 5 bases and J by 9 bases; unmatched bases: 4. The germline V gene encodes CDR1 LNHNV and CDR2 YYDKDF (reference sequence). The full variable domain, its missing parts supplied by reference TRBV15 and TRBJ2-1, is DAMVIQNPRYQVTQFGKPVTLSCSQTLNHNVMYWYQQKSSQAPKLLFHYYDKDFNNEADTPDNFQSRRPNTSFCFLDIRSPGLGDTAMYLCATSVAGGGEQFFGPGTRLTVL.

The chain links TRBV28 to TRBJ2-7, with 7 nucleotides matching TRBD2. CDR3 length: 16 residues. CDR1 MDHEN and CDR2 SYDVKM come from the germline V gene. Losses at the gene ends were 5 bases for V and 3 bases for J; bases not matched to a gene: 13. Here the CDR3 reads CASSNSGAGANYEQYF. Here the CDR3 DNA reads TGTGCCAGCAGTAACTCCGGGGCGGGAGCAAACTACGAGCAGTACTTC.

V is TRBV15 and J is TRBJ1-2, with D maybe TRBD1 (6 bases). CDR1 and CDR2 (germline): LNHNV, YYDKDF (reference sequence). The CDR3 spans 14 residues. Trimming took off 6 bases at V and 4 bases at J, with 15 bases between the two ends. The CDR3 DNA reads TGTGCCACCAGACCACAGGGCACGGGCTATGGCTACACCTTC. Translated, it gives CATRPQGTGYGYTF.

V is TRBV7-2 and J is TRBJ2-5, with D possibly being TRBD1 (6 bases). In germline, CDR1 is SGHTA, CDR2 FQGNSA. With 4 bases removed from V and 2 bases from J, the gap between germline ends came to 14 bases. The CDR3 sequence is 15 residues long. In DNA, the CDR3 is TGTGCCAGCAGCTCCACAGGGATTCGACAAGAGACCCAGTACTTC. Amino acids: CASSSTGIRQETQYF.

The chain has TRBV9 and TRBJ2-5, with 11 bases identical to TRBD2. J gave up 0 bases and V 0 bases, and 4 bases lay outside the gene matches. The CDR3 is 17 amino acids. Germline CDR1 is SGDLS and CDR2 is YYNGEE. In DNA, the CDR3 is TGTGCCAGCAGCGTAGTAGCGGGGGGGCCTAACCAAGAGACCCAGTACTTC. Its translation is CASSVVAGGPNQETQYF.

This chain links TRBV7-9 with TRBJ2-5; the match to TRBD1 covers 7 bases. The CDR3 totals 17 residues. Germline lookup yields CDR1 SEHNR and CDR2 FQNEAQ (reference sequence). Germline trimming cut 5 bases from V and 4 bases from J; bases unmatched to any gene: 16. CDR3 in DNA: TGTGCCAGCAGCACCCAAGGGGGCTACTCTAGAAGAGAGACCCAGTACTTC. Its protein product is CASSTQGGYSRRETQYF.

V usage is TRBV10-3 and J usage is TRBJ2-5; D remains ambiguous. Deletions cut 4 bases from V and 5 bases from J, with 8 bases between. The CDR3 covers 12 residues. Looked up from germline, CDR1 is ENHRY and CDR2 is SYGVKD. The CDR3 spells CAISASYETQYF. DNA for the CDR3: TGTGCCATCAGTGCCAGTTATGAGACCCAGTACTTC.

V gene TRBV2 combines with J gene TRBJ2-7; a possible D gene is TRBD2 (5 bases). Trimming removed 9 bases at V and 7 bases at J, with 10 bases between. The V gene's germline CDR1 is SNHLY and CDR2 FYNNEI. This CDR3 comprises 10 residues. The CDR3 nucleotides read TGTGCCAGTGACTACCAGGAGCAGTACTTC. Amino acid sequence: CASDYQEQYF.

This clone was seen only once. The chain couples TRBV7-2 to TRBJ2-2; D unresolved. Trimming pared 7 bases from V and 4 bases from J, leaving 7 bases between. This CDR3 comprises 12 residues. From germline, CDR1 is SGHTA and CDR2 FQGNSA. The CDR3 is CASNFFTGELFF. CDR3 bases: TGTGCCAGCAATTTCTTCACCGGGGAGCTGTTTTTT. Complete variable domain (other parts from reference TRBV7-2 and TRBJ2-2): GAGVSQSPSNKVTEKGKDVELRCDPISGHTALYWYRQSLGQGLEFLIYFQGNSAPDKSGLPSDRFSAERTGGSVSTLTIQRTQQEDSAVYLCASNFFTGELFFGEGSRLTVL.

This chain links TRBV9 with TRBJ2-1, with TRBD2 identical over 7 bases. The J segment lost 8 bases and the V segment lost 0 bases, leaving 8 bases of the junction unmatched. The CDR3 is 15 amino acids. Germline assignment: CDR1 SGDLS and CDR2 YYNGEE. The CDR3 region is CASSVGVLAVDEQFF. CDR3 nucleotide sequence: TGTGCCAGCAGCGTAGGAGTCCTAGCGGTAGATGAGCAGTTCTTC.

J is TRBJ2-2 and V is TRBV5-1; D perhaps matches TRBD2 (6 bases). Germline loops: CDR1 SGHRS, CDR2 YFSETQ. Trimming pared 4 bases from V and 6 bases from J, leaving 19 bases between. The CDR3 contains 16 residues. In nucleotides, the CDR3 is TGCGCCAGCAGCAAGGGACCGGCCAGGGAGGCCGGGGAGCTGTTTTTT. It is translated as CASSKGPAREAGELFF.

Here the CDR3 DNA reads TGTGCCAGTAGTATGGGGGGACTGACAGGGCCAGATACGCAGTATTTT. Its protein is CASSMGGLTGPDTQYF. The rearrangement links TRBV19 to TRBJ2-3; weak D call: TRBD1 (7 bases). The ends were cut back, 3 bases at V and 4 bases at J, with 17 bases in the middle. This CDR3 is built from 16 residues. Germline V gives CDR1 LNHDA, CDR2 SQIVND (reference sequence).

This clone has just a few counts. This chain connects TRBV5-4 to TRBJ2-1, with a tentative D call TRBD2 (6 bases). The V and J ends lost 4 bases and 3 bases respectively, with 11 bases between them. The germline V gene encodes CDR1 SGHNT and CDR2 YYREEE (reference sequence). The length of the CDR3 is 14 residues. DNA of the CDR3: TGTGCCAGCAGCCTGACCGGGAGCTACAATGAGCAGTTCTTC. It is translated as CASSLTGSYNEQFF.

The chain joins TRBV6-1 to TRBJ2-2, with D tentatively TRBD1 or TRBD2 (5 bases each). V gave up 6 bases and J gave up 4 bases, with 12 bases separating them. Germline V lookup: CDR1 MNHNS, CDR2 SASEGT. The CDR3 spans 14 residues. CDR3 amino acids: CASRSGPLTGELFF. The CDR3 coding sequence is TGTGCCAGCAGGTCGGGACCCCTCACCGGGGAGCTGTTTTTT.

This chain joins TRBV5-1 and TRBJ1-2; D uncertain. Germline V CDR1 and CDR2: SGHRS, YFSETQ. The length of the CDR3 is 14 residues. Between the trimmed V and J ends, which lost 8 bases and 4 bases, there was a span of 18 bases. The CDR3 sequence is CARGRGSVLYGYTF. CDR3 DNA: TGCGCCAGGGGCCGGGGTTCGGTCCTCTATGGCTACACCTTC.

The V gene is TRBV30, the J gene TRBJ1-5, with no clear D. V was trimmed by 0 bases and J by 6 bases, leaving 15 bases between them. The CDR3 has 15 residues. From germline, CDR1 is GTSNPN and CDR2 SVGIG (reference sequence). CDR3 DNA sequence: TGTGCCTGGAGTGTACTTGAGGAATCGGGTCAGCCCCAGCATTTT. As protein: CAWSVLEESGQPQHF.